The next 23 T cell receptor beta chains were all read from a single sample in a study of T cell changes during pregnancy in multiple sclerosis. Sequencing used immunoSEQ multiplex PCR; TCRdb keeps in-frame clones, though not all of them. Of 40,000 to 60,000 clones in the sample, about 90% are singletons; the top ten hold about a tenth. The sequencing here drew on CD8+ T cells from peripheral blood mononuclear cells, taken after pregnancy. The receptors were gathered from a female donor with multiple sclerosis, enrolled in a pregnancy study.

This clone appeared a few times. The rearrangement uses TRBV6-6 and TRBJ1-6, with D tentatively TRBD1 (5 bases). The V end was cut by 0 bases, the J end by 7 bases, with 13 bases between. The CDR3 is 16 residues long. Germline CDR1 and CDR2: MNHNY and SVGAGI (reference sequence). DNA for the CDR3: TGTGCCAGCAGTTACTCGACGGCACAGGCCAATTCACCCCTCCACTTT. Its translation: CASSYSTAQANSPLHF.

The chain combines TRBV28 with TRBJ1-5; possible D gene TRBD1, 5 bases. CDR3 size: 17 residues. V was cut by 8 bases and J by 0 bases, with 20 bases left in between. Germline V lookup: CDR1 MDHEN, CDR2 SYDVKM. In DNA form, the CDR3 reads TGTGCCAGCGGGATAGGGGCCGCGCGTAATAGCAATCAGCCCCAGCATTTT. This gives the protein CASGIGAARNSNQPQHF.

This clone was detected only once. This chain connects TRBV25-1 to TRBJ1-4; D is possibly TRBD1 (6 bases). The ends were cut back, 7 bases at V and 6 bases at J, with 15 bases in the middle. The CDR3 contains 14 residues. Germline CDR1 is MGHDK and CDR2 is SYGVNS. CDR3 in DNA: TGTGCCAGCATTGGGGCAGGGGACGATGAAAAACTGTTTTTT. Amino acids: CASIGAGDDEKLFF. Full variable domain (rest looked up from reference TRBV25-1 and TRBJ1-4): EADIYQTPRYLVIGTGKKITLECSQTMGHDKMYWYQQDPGMELHLIHYSYGVNSTEKGDLSSESTVSRIRTEHFPLTLESARPSHTSQYLCASIGAGDDEKLFFGSGTQLSVL.

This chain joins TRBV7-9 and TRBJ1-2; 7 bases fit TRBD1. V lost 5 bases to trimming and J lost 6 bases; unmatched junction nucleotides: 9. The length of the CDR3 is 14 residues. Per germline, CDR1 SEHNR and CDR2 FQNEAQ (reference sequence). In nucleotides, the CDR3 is TGTGCCAGCAGCCCTAGCCTGGACAGGAATGGCTACACCTTC. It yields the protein CASSPSLDRNGYTF.

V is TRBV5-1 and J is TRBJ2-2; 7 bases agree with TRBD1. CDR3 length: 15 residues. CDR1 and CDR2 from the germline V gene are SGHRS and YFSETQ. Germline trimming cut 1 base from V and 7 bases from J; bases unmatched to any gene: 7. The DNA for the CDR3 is TGCGCCAGCAGCTTGTTCGACAGGGTAAACGGGGAGCTGTTTTTT. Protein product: CASSLFDRVNGELFF.

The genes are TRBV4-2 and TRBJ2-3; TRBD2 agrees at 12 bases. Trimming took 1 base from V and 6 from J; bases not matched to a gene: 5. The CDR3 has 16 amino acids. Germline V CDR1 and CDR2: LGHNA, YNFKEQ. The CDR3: CASSQASGGATDTQYF. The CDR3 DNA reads TGTGCCAGCAGCCAAGCTAGCGGGGGGGCCACGGATACGCAGTATTTT.

The CDR3, as DNA: TGTGCCACCATAATCGGTGAGCAGTTCTTC. Translated, it gives CATIIGEQFF. The chain employs TRBV2 and TRBJ2-1, with D unresolved. V lost 10 bases to trimming and J lost 9 bases, with 10 bases between them. Per germline, CDR1 SNHLY and CDR2 FYNNEI. This CDR3 has 10 residues.

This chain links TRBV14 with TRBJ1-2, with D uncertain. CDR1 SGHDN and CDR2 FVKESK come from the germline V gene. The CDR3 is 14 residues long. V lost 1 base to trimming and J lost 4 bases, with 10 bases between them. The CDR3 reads CASSQGVRSYGYTF. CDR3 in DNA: TGTGCCAGCAGCCAAGGGGTTCGGAGCTATGGCTACACCTTC.

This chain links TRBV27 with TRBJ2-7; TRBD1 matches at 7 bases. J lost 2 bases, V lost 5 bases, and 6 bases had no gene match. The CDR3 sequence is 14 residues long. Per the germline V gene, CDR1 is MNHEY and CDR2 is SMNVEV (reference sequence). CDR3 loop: CASSTTGAPYEQYF. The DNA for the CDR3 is TGTGCCAGCAGTACCACAGGGGCCCCCTACGAGCAGTACTTC.

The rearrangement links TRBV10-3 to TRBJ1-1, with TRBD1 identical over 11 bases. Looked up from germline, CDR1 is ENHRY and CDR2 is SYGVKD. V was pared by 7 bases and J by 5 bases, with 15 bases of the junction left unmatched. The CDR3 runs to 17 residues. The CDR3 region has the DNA TGTGCCATCACTACCTTGGGACAGGGGGAGGGTAGGACTGAAGCTTTCTTT. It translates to CAITTLGQGEGRTEAFF.

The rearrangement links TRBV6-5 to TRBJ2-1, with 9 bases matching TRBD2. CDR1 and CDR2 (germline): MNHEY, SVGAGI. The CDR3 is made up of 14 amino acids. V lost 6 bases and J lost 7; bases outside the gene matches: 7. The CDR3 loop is CASRRGGASNEQFF. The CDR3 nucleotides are TGTGCCAGCAGACGCGGGGGGGCCTCGAATGAGCAGTTCTTC.

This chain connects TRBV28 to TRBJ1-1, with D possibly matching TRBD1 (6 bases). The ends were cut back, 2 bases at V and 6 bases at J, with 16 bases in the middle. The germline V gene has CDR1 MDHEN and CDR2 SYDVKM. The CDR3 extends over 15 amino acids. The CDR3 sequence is CASSLPPGQIPEAFF. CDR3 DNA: TGTGCCAGCAGTTTACCTCCGGGACAAATACCTGAAGCTTTCTTT.

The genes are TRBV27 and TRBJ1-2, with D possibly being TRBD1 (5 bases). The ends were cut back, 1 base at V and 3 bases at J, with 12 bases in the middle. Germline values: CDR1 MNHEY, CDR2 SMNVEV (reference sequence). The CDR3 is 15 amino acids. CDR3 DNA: TGTGCCAGCAGTTTATGGGGAGGGGTAGACTATGGCTACACCTTC. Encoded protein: CASSLWGGVDYGYTF.

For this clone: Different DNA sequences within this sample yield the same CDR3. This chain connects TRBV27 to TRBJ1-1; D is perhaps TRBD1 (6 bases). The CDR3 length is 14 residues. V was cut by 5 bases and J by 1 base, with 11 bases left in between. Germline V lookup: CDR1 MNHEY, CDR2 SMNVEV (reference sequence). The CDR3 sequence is CASSPQGGNTEAFF. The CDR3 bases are TGTGCCAGCAGTCCACAGGGTGGGAACACTGAAGCTTTCTTT.

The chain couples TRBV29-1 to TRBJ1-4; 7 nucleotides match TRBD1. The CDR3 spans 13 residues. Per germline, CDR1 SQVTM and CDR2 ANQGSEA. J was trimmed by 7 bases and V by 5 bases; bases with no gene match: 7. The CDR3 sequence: CSVYRGDSEKLFF. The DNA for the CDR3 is TGCAGCGTTTACAGGGGCGATAGTGAAAAACTGTTTTTT.

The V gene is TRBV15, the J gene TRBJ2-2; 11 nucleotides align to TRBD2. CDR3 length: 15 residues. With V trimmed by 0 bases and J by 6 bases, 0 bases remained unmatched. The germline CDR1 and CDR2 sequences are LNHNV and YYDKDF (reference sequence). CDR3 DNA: TGTGCCACCAGCAGAGATAGCGGGGGGGCCGGGGAGCTGTTTTTT. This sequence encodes CATSRDSGGAGELFF. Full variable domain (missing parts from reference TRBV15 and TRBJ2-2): DAMVIQNPRYQVTQFGKPVTLSCSQTLNHNVMYWYQQKSSQAPKLLFHYYDKDFNNEADTPDNFQSRRPNTSFCFLDIRSPGLGDTAMYLCATSRDSGGAGELFFGEGSRLTVL.

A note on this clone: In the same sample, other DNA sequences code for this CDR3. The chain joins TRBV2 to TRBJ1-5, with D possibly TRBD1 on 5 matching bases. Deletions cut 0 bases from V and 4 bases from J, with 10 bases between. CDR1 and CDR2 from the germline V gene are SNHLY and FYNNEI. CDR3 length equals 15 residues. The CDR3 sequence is CASSEARGGNQPQHF. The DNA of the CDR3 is TGTGCCAGCAGTGAAGCGCGGGGGGGAAATCAGCCCCAGCATTTT.

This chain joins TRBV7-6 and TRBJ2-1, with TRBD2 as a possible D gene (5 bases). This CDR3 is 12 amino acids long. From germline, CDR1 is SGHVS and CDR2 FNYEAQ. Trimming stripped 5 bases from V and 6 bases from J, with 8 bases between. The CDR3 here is CASSHTSNEQFF. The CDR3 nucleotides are TGTGCCAGCAGCCATACTAGCAATGAGCAGTTCTTC.

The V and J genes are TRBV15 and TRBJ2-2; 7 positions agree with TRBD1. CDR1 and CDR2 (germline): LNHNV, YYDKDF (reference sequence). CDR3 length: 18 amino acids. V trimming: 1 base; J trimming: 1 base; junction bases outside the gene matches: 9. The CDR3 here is CATSRVPQRQGNTGELFF. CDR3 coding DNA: TGTGCCACCAGCAGAGTCCCCCAGCGACAGGGGAACACCGGGGAGCTGTTTTTT. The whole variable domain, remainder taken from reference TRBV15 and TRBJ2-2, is DAMVIQNPRYQVTQFGKPVTLSCSQTLNHNVMYWYQQKSSQAPKLLFHYYDKDFNNEADTPDNFQSRRPNTSFCFLDIRSPGLGDTAMYLCATSRVPQRQGNTGELFFGEGSRLTVL.

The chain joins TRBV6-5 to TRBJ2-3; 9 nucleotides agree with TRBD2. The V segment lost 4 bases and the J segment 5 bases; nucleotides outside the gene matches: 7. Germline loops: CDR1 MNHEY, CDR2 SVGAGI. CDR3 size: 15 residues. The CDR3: CASSWLAGGEDTQYF. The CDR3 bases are TGTGCCAGCAGTTGGTTGGCGGGGGGGGAAGATACGCAGTATTTT.

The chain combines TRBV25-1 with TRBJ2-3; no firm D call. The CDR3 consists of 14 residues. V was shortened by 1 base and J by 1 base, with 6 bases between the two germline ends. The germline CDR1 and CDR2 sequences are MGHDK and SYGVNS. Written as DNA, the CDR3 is TGTGCCAGCAGTGAATTAACAGGCACAGATACGCAGTATTTT. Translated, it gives CASSELTGTDTQYF.

CDR3: CASSLGVWGRVNTEAFF. DNA for the CDR3: TGTGCCAGCAGCTTAGGGGTTTGGGGCAGGGTGAACACTGAAGCTTTCTTT. J is TRBJ1-1 and V is TRBV11-2, with a weak D call TRBD1 (5 bases). Deletions cut 1 base from V and 0 bases from J, with 15 bases between. Germline V gene data show CDR1 as SGHAT and CDR2 as FQNNGV. The CDR3 has 17 amino acids.

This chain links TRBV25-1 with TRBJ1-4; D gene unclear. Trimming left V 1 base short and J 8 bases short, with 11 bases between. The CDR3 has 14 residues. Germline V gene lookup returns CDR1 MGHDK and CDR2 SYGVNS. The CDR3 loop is CASSESGYGEKLFF. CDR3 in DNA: TGTGCCAGCAGTGAATCGGGGTATGGGGAAAAACTGTTTTTT. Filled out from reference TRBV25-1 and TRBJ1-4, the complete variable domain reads EADIYQTPRYLVIGTGKKITLECSQTMGHDKMYWYQQDPGMELHLIHYSYGVNSTEKGDLSSESTVSRIRTEHFPLTLESARPSHTSQYLCASSESGYGEKLFFGSGTQLSVL.